These T cell receptor beta chains were read from a single sample in a study of T cells after yellow fever vaccination. TCRdb itself ran the 5' RACE reads through MiXCR, one entry per CDR3 protein. The sample holds around 300,000 distinct CDR3 sequences; approximately 4% are singletons and the top ten take approximately 19%. The sequences come from PBMCs, collected 15 days after the yellow fever booster vaccination. Source of these receptors: a young man who received the YFV17D yellow fever vaccine. Each CDR3 is given with its conserved first and last residue. D genes are given only for firm matches. Clone size, where shown, is once, few, many, or a class for clones that have expanded.

size: few; D: -; length: 11; J: TRBJ1-1; V: TRBV10-3; DNA: TGTGCCATCAGTGGTAACACTGAAGCTTTCTTT; CDR3: CAISGNTEAFF
size: many; D: -; length: 12; J: TRBJ2-1; V: TRBV29-1; DNA: TGCAGCGACGCCCCGGGGTACAATGAGCAGTTCTTC; CDR3: CSDAPGYNEQFF
size: many; D: TRBD1; length: 14; J: TRBJ2-3; V: TRBV11-2; DNA: TGTGCCAGCAGCCTGGACAGGGGAATAGATACGCAGTATTTT; CDR3: CASSLDRGIDTQYF
size: -; D: TRBD1; length: 17; J: TRBJ1-5; V: TRBV4-3; DNA: TGCGCCAGCAGCCAAGAGATTCAGGGGGCGACGGATCAGCCCCAGCATTTT; CDR3: CASSQEIQGATDQPQHF
size: many; D: -; length: 14; J: TRBJ2-3; V: TRBV24-1; DNA: TGTGCCACCACCCCCGGGGTATCCACAGATACGCAGTATTTT; CDR3: CATTPGVSTDTQYF
size: many; D: -; length: 11; J: TRBJ2-3; V: TRBV20-1; DNA: TGCAGTGCTAGCTCCCAGGGTACGCAGTATTTT; CDR3: CSASSQGTQYF
size: many; D: -; length: 13; J: TRBJ1-1; V: TRBV10-3; DNA: TGTGCCATCAGTGAGGGCCTGAACACTGAAGCTTTCTTT; CDR3: CAISEGLNTEAFF
size: many; D: -; length: 15; J: TRBJ1-2; V: TRBV3-1; DNA: TGTGCCAGCAGCCACCCAGGAGTAACCAACTATGGCTACACCTTC; CDR3: CASSHPGVTNYGYTF
size: few; D: TRBD1; length: 15; J: TRBJ2-5; V: TRBV5-1; DNA: TGCGCCAGCAGCTTGGGGACAGGGTTTTGGGAGACCCAGTACTTC; CDR3: CASSLGTGFWETQYF
size: -; D: -; length: 13; J: TRBJ2-6; V: TRBV9; DNA: TGTGCCAGCGGCCTAACCGGGGCCAACGTCCTGACTTTC; CDR3: CASGLTGANVLTF
size: -; D: -; length: 17; J: TRBJ2-6; V: TRBV12-3/TRBV12-4; DNA: TGTGCCAGCAGCCCCCGTAGGGCAGGGACGGGGGCCAACGTCCTGACTTTC; CDR3: CASSPRRAGTGANVLTF
size: few; D: TRBD2; length: 16; J: TRBJ2-1; V: TRBV4-1; DNA: TGCGCCAGCATGCGGTCAACTAGCGGGGGGCCAAATGAGCAGTTCTTC; CDR3: CASMRSTSGGPNEQFF
size: many; D: -; length: 14; J: TRBJ1-4; V: TRBV6-2/TRBV6-3; DNA: TGTGCCAGCACCCCGGGACGTGAGAATGAAAAACTGTTTTTT; CDR3: CASTPGRENEKLFF
size: many; D: -; length: 14; J: TRBJ2-5; V: TRBV20-1; DNA: TGCAGCAGCCTGGGGGCGGAAGACCAAGAGACCCAGTACTTC; CDR3: CSSLGAEDQETQYF
size: many; D: -; length: 15; J: TRBJ2-5; V: TRBV7-9; DNA: TGTGCCAGCAGCTTAGAAGACCGAGGGGGGGAGACCCAGTACTTC; CDR3: CASSLEDRGGETQYF
size: -; D: TRBD1; length: 15; J: TRBJ1-2; V: TRBV4-2; DNA: TGTGCCAGCAGCCAACGTGACAGGGGTTTACGGGGCTACACCTTC; CDR3: CASSQRDRGLRGYTF
size: -; D: TRBD1; length: 16; J: TRBJ1-4; V: TRBV5-4; DNA: TGTGCCAGCAGCCCGGCGCCCGGGACAGGGTATGAAAAACTGTTTTTT; CDR3: CASSPAPGTGYEKLFF
size: many; D: -; length: 18; J: TRBJ1-6; V: TRBV7-3; DNA: TGTGCCAGCAGTTCCCACGGTGGGGCGAGCTCCTATAATTCACCCCTCCACTTT; CDR3: CASSSHGGASSYNSPLHF
size: few; D: -; length: 14; J: TRBJ1-1; V: TRBV2; DNA: TGTGCCAGCAGCAAATCCGGGATTCAAGTAGAAGCTTTCTTT; CDR3: CASSKSGIQVEAFF
size: few; D: TRBD1; length: 15; J: TRBJ1-1; V: TRBV7-3; DNA: TGTGCCAGCAGCTCGCCGGGACAGGGGGCGTCGGAAGCTTTCTTT; CDR3: CASSSPGQGASEAFF
size: many; D: -; length: 15; J: TRBJ2-1; V: TRBV7-3; DNA: TGTGCCAGCAGCCTTTGGAGAGCCTCCTACAATGAGCAGTTCTTC; CDR3: CASSLWRASYNEQFF
size: many; D: -; length: 9; J: TRBJ1-5; V: TRBV24-1; DNA: TGTGCCACCGATCAGCCCCAGCATTTT; CDR3: CATDQPQHF
size: many; D: TRBD2; length: 15; J: TRBJ2-1; V: TRBV20-1; DNA: TGCAGTGCGCCAGTAGCGGGGGATCGTGACAATGAGCAGTTCTTC; CDR3: CSAPVAGDRDNEQFF
size: -; D: -; length: 12; J: TRBJ2-1; V: TRBV5-1; DNA: TGCGCCAGCAGCGGGGACGGAGCTGAGCAGTTCTTC; CDR3: CASSGDGAEQFF
size: many; D: TRBD2; length: 17; J: TRBJ2-4; V: TRBV12-3/TRBV12-4; DNA: TGTGCCAGCAGTACGCTAGCGGGGGGGCTTGGCAAAAACATTCAGTACTTC; CDR3: CASSTLAGGLGKNIQYF
size: many; D: -; length: 12; J: TRBJ2-1; V: TRBV10-2; DNA: TGCGCCAGCAGTGAAGGGTACAATGAGCAGTTCTTC; CDR3: CASSEGYNEQFF
size: many; D: TRBD1; length: 13; J: TRBJ1-5; V: TRBV20-1; DNA: TGCAGTGCTGGGACAGCAATCAATCAGCCCCAGCATTTT; CDR3: CSAGTAINQPQHF
size: -; D: TRBD1; length: 15; J: TRBJ2-5; V: TRBV20-1; DNA: TGCAGTGCTAGAGGCAGAACAGGGGGCTGGGAGACCCAGTACTTC; CDR3: CSARGRTGGWETQYF
size: many; D: -; length: 15; J: TRBJ2-1; V: TRBV20-1; DNA: TGCAGTGCTAGAGTGGCGTCCGGGGTTAACAATGAGCAGTTCTTC; CDR3: CSARVASGVNNEQFF
size: many; D: TRBD1; length: 19; J: TRBJ1-1; V: TRBV4-3; DNA: TGCGCCAGCAGCCAAGGAGAAGGGACAGGGCGATTTATGAACACTGAAGCTTTCTTT; CDR3: CASSQGEGTGRFMNTEAFF
size: -; D: TRBD1; length: 20; J: TRBJ2-3; V: TRBV4-2; DNA: TGTGCCAGCAGCCAAGGCGGGCCCTGGGGGACAGTGACTAGCACAGATACGCAGTATTTT; CDR3: CASSQGGPWGTVTSTDTQYF
size: many; D: TRBD1; length: 15; J: TRBJ1-2; V: TRBV10-3; DNA: TGTGCCATCAGCGATTCAGGACAGGACCTCTATGGCTACACCTTC; CDR3: CAISDSGQDLYGYTF
size: many; D: -; length: 13; J: TRBJ2-3; V: TRBV10-3; DNA: TGTGCCATCAGTGAAGTACAGCCAGATACGCAGTATTTT; CDR3: CAISEVQPDTQYF
size: -; D: -; length: 13; J: TRBJ2-3; V: TRBV24-1; DNA: TGTGCCACCAGTGATCTCGTTGGAAATACGCAGTATTTT; CDR3: CATSDLVGNTQYF
size: many; D: TRBD1; length: 15; J: TRBJ1-6; V: TRBV6-5; DNA: TGTGCCAGCAGCCGGAGGGGGACAGGGGGTTCACCCCTCCACTTT; CDR3: CASSRRGTGGSPLHF
size: many; D: TRBD1; length: 13; J: TRBJ2-7; V: TRBV10-3; DNA: TGTGCCATCAGTGAGCAGGGGGCCTACGAGCAGTACTTC; CDR3: CAISEQGAYEQYF
size: few; D: TRBD1; length: 12; J: TRBJ1-2; V: TRBV29-1; DNA: TGCAGCGTTGGAGGGGGCTACTATGGCTACACCTTC; CDR3: CSVGGGYYGYTF
size: -; D: -; length: 13; J: TRBJ2-5; V: TRBV7-3; DNA: TGTGCCAGAGCCGCCCCGACTGGGGAGACCCAGTACTTC; CDR3: CARAAPTGETQYF
size: many; D: -; length: 15; J: TRBJ2-7; V: TRBV12-3/TRBV12-4; DNA: TGTGCCAGCAGTTTGGCCGGACAGAAGGCCTACGAGCAGTACTTC; CDR3: CASSLAGQKAYEQYF
size: many; D: TRBD1; length: 14; J: TRBJ1-3; V: TRBV20-1; DNA: TGCAGTGCTAGGGACAGGGAGTATGGAAACACCATATATTTT; CDR3: CSARDREYGNTIYF
size: few; D: -; length: 17; J: TRBJ2-7; V: TRBV7-2; DNA: TGTGCCAGCAGCATACGGAGGCGGGGTGCCTCAGGGCACGAGCAGTACTTC; CDR3: CASSIRRRGASGHEQYF
size: few; D: -; length: 16; J: TRBJ2-3; V: TRBV20-1; DNA: TGCAGTGCTAGAGATTGGGGCGGGGACTTCCCAGATACGCAGTATTTT; CDR3: CSARDWGGDFPDTQYF
size: -; D: -; length: 15; J: TRBJ2-7; V: TRBV2; DNA: TGTGCCAGCAGTGGAAGGACAGTCAGCTCCTACGAGCAGTACTTC; CDR3: CASSGRTVSSYEQYF
size: many; D: -; length: 17; J: TRBJ2-3; V: TRBV9; DNA: TGTGCCAGCAGCGTAGTGGCGCGGGAACACCAAACAGATACGCAGTATTTT; CDR3: CASSVVAREHQTDTQYF
size: many; D: TRBD2; length: 15; J: TRBJ2-5; V: TRBV6-6; DNA: TGTGCCACCTCGACTAGCGGGGGGGGAAAAGAGACCCAGTACTTC; CDR3: CATSTSGGGKETQYF
size: many; D: -; length: 14; J: TRBJ1-1; V: TRBV6-2/TRBV6-3; DNA: TGTGCCAGCAGTTACTCGAGGGTTTCCACTGAAGCTTTCTTT; CDR3: CASSYSRVSTEAFF
size: -; D: -; length: 13; J: TRBJ1-5; V: TRBV6-6; DNA: TGTGCCAGCATCAAGGACGGATATCAGCCCCAGCATTTT; CDR3: CASIKDGYQPQHF
size: many; D: -; length: 13; J: TRBJ2-4; V: TRBV6-2/TRBV6-3; DNA: TGTGCCAGCAGTTACCTAGCTTCGGGCATTCAGTACTTC; CDR3: CASSYLASGIQYF